This T cell receptor (beta chain) appears in the sequencing data of a study of blood T cells in healthy people across ages. The authors ran a second PCR of about 6 to 12 cycles using a sample-barcoded 5' primer and a J-beta primer mix. TCRdb ran MiXCR on the 5' RACE reads and lists one entry per CDR3 protein. The table has over a million distinct CDR3 sequences, 20% to 25% seen once. The germline V gene encodes CDR1 SQVTM and CDR2 ANQGSEA. The CDR3 contains 16 residues. Separately, the same data were catalogued under a study of T cells of mothers and their children.

The clonotype originates from a girl aged 2 to 10 in good health. The J gene is TRBJ2-5, the V gene TRBV29-1; TRBD1 aligns across 8 bases. The DNA end lines up better with TRBJ2-7; the J call may be wrong. The source material was blood. Here the CDR3 DNA reads TGCAGCGTTGAGACGCCCGTGACAGGGGACACCTACGAGCAGTACTTC. It translates to CSVETPVTGDTYEQYF.